This TCR beta chain was profiled in a study of blood T cell repertoires in COVID-19 (TCRdb year 2020). At the level of the whole study: Samples from collaborators originated in the United States, Italy and Spain and spanned both the acute and convalescent phases of COVID-19. The prospective study material was composed of cDNA or gDNA derived from T cells, B-cell-depleted T cells, or PBMCs. The dataset comprised deeply sampled blood TCRbeta repertoires from subjects exposed to, actively infected with, or recovered from COVID-19. The repertoires were released in a freely available public database intended as a resource for research on the immune response to SARS-CoV-2. The samples were drawn from the first 160 participants of the ongoing ImmuneRACE study and from 1,254 subjects provided by 6 global collaborators. A de-identified subject ID, COVID-19 status, age in years and sex were almost always included in the sample metadata. Where HLA class I and class II types were available, the types were taken from metadata supplied by the sample provider, not from assay-based typing.

One collaborating source in Seattle enrolled patients during active infection and followed them longitudinally through the course of disease. The collaborating institutions used their own protocols to collect whole blood in K2EDTA tubes. For TCRbeta analysis, collaborator samples were shipped as frozen whole blood, as isolated PBMCs, or as DNA extracted from either sample type. Notes on this clone: Its antigen remains unidentified. The sample holds no much larger clone one base away, and base qualities are not on file.

V is reduced by 0 bases and J by 4 bases, leaving a spacing of 16 bases between them. The germline V gene encodes CDR1 SGHDT and CDR2 YYEEEE. Measured from the cysteine to the phenylalanine, the CDR3 is 17 residues long. The only DNA kept is the CDR3, 51 bases in frame from the first base. Broad study findings and their caveats: The quantity of clinical and demographic metadata differed by source and by participant and was supplied without curation.

TCRbeta CDR3 regions were amplified from genomic DNA by means of the immunoSEQ Assay, a bias-controlled multiplex PCR. The original pipeline was this. Within the assay, amplification of reference gene primers was used to estimate how many nucleated cells each sample contained. To quantify the absolute abundance of each unique TCRbeta CDR3 rearrangement, sequence reads were collapsed and filtered. For each sample, productive Simpson clonality was calculated by taking the square root of Simpson's diversity index across productive rearrangements. TCRdb provides this immuneACCESS table in a form limited to in-frame rearrangements. Some clones are lacking; in checked studies, under half of them reflect an unresolved V gene, and why the rest are absent is not known. V and J calls and clone size follow that table, whereas D and trimming were derived from the DNA. This sample comprises around 150,000 clones, approximately 80% of them detected only once. Jointly, the top ten make up 5.5% to 7.5% of the sample.

Sequencing input: peripheral blood. The receptor comes from a woman aged 40 to 55 with COVID-19, enrolled during active disease. This sequence uses TRBV5-6 and TRBJ1-4; the D gene is perhaps TRBD1, from 5 matching bases. CDR3 sequence: CASSLVRVPTLNEKLFF. The DNA sequence is TGTGCCAGCAGCTTGGTCAGGGTCCCCACCCTTAATGAAAAACTGTTTTTT.